One T cell receptor (beta chain) is described in this entry. This entry comes from a study of blood T cell repertoires in COVID-19. Study summary: Specimens from acute and convalescent COVID-19 originated in the United States, Italy and Spain. Sources were T cells, B-cell-depleted T cells, or PBMCs; the material itself was cDNA or gDNA.

Produced via immunoSEQ multiplex PCR; TCRdb's table is partial and in-frame only. The repertoire consists of 150,000 to 200,000 clones, with about 88% occurring once and the leading ten covering roughly 20%. The CDR3 has 13 residues. V dropped 6 bases and J dropped 6; count of bases not matched to a gene: 6. Specimen: peripheral blood. The source is a woman of 80 years or more with acute or convalescent COVID-19. The J gene is TRBJ2-7, the V gene TRBV12-3 or TRBV12-4; the match to TRBD2 covers 9 bases. CDR3 in amino acids: CASSWREGGEQYF. As DNA, the CDR3 is TGTGCCAGCAGCTGGCGGGAGGGTGGCGAGCAGTACTTC.